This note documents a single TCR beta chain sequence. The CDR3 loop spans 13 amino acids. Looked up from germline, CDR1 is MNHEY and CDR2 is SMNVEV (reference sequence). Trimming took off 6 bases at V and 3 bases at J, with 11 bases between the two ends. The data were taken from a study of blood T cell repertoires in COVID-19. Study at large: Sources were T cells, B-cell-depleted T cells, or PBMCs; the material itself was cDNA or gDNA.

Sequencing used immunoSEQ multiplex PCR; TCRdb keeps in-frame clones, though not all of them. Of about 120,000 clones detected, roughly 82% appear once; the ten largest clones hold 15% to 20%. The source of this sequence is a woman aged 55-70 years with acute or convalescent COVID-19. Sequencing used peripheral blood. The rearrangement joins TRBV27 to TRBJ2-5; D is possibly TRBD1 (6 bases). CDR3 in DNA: TGTGCCAGCAGCCAAGGGGGAGAAGAGACCCAGTACTTC. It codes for CASSQGGEETQYF.